These T cell receptor beta chains were read from a single sample in a study of radiation and T cells in renal cell carcinoma. Sequencing used immunoSEQ multiplex PCR; TCRdb keeps in-frame clones, though not all of them. Counted here are more than 15,000 clones, 59% occurring once; the ten biggest clones make up roughly 30%. The sequenced sample was tumor tissue, obtained from a patient whose treatment was nephrectomy without radiotherapy. Every receptor here comes from a man in his fifties or sixties with renal cell carcinoma. Both conserved end residues are part of each CDR3. The D gene is left open where the match is weak. Part of the rows lack a size; the others show once, few, many or a class for expanded clones.

V: TRBV4-1
size: .
D: .
J: TRBJ1-3
CDR3: CASSLDLSGNTIYF
DNA: TGCGCCAGCAGCTTAGACCTCTCTGGAAACACCATATATTTT

V: TRBV4-2
size: .
D: TRBD1
J: TRBJ1-6
CDR3: CASSLKGAWGKGKSPLHF
DNA: TGTGCCAGCAGCCTAAAGGGGGCCTGGGGCAAGGGAAAATCACCCCTCCACTTT

V: TRBV18
size: .
D: TRBD1
J: TRBJ1-1
CDR3: CASSPFSGQGHTEAFF
DNA: TGTGCCAGCTCACCATTCAGTGGACAGGGCCACACTGAAGCTTTCTTT

V: TRBV13
size: few
D: .
J: TRBJ1-1
CDR3: CASSLNLNTEAFF
DNA: TGTGCCAGCAGCCTCAACCTCAACACTGAAGCTTTCTTT

V: TRBV14
size: .
D: .
J: TRBJ2-3
CDR3: CASSLQLASTDTQYF
DNA: TGTGCCAGCAGCCTCCAGTTGGCGTCCACAGATACGCAGTATTTT

V: TRBV10-3
size: .
D: .
J: TRBJ1-2
CDR3: CAISTGNYGYTF
DNA: TGTGCCATCAGTACAGGGAACTATGGCTACACCTTC

V: TRBV7-2
size: .
D: TRBD1
J: TRBJ2-1
CDR3: CASSFRQGSYNEQFF
DNA: TGTGCCAGCAGCTTTAGACAGGGCTCCTACAATGAGCAGTTCTTC

V: TRBV19
size: .
D: .
J: TRBJ1-2
CDR3: CASLRAANYGYTF
DNA: TGTGCCAGCCTCAGAGCTGCTAACTATGGCTACACCTTC

V: TRBV5-1
size: .
D: .
J: TRBJ2-3
CDR3: CASSEVASLSDTQYF
DNA: TGCGCCAGCAGCGAGGTCGCAAGTTTATCAGATACGCAGTATTTT

V: TRBV30
size: .
D: .
J: TRBJ2-7
CDR3: CAWSRPPGYEQYF
DNA: TGTGCCTGGAGCCGGCCTCCGGGATACGAGCAGTACTTC